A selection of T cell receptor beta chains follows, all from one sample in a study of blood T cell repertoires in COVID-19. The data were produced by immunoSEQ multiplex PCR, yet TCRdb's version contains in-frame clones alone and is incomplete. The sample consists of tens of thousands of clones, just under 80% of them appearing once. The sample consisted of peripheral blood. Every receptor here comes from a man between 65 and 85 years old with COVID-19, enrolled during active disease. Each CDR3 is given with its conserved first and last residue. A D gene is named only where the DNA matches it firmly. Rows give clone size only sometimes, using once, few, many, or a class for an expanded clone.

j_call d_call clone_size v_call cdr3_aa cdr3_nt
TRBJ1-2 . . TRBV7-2 CASSPAGEDGYTF TGTGCCAGCAGCCCTGCGGGGGAAGATGGCTACACCTTC
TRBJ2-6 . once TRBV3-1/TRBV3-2 CASSLNSGANVLTF TGTGCCAGCAGCCTCAACTCTGGGGCCAACGTCCTGACTTTC
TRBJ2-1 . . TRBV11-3 CASSSQGGSYNEQFF TGTGCCAGCAGCTCTCAGGGAGGCTCCTACAATGAGCAGTTCTTC
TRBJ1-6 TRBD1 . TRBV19 CASSMGQVNSPLHF TGTGCCAGTAGTATGGGACAGGTAAATTCACCCCTCCACTTT
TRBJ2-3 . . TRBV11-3 CASSLDPSTDTQYF TGTGCCAGCAGCTTAGACCCTAGCACAGATACGCAGTATTTT
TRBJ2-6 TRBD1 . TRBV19 CASGRDRAAAGANVLTF TGTGCCAGTGGCCGGGACAGAGCGGCTGCTGGGGCCAACGTCCTGACTTTC
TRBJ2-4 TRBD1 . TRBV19 CASSFGTGVGYIQYF TGTGCCAGTAGTTTCGGGACAGGGGTTGGTTACATTCAGTACTTC
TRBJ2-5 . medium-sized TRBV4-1 CASAGETQYF TGCGCCAGCGCCGGAGAGACCCAGTACTTC
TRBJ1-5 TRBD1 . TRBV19 CASSADRGRVGNQPQHF TGTGCCAGTAGTGCGGACAGGGGGCGAGTGGGCAATCAGCCCCAGCATTTT
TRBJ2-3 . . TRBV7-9 CASSSRGPDTQYF TGTGCCAGCAGCTCCCGAGGCCCAGATACGCAGTATTTT
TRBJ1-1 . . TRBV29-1 CSVVSSGTEAFF TGCAGCGTAGTCTCATCGGGCACTGAAGCTTTCTTT
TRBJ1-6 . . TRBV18 CASSPGYEGGSPLHF TGTGCCAGCTCACCAGGGTACGAAGGGGGTTCACCCCTCCACTTT
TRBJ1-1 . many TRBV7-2 CASSSGQNTEAFF TGTGCCAGCAGCTCGGGACAAAACACTGAAGCTTTCTTT
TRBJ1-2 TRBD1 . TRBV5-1 CASSSGQVDGYTF TGCGCCAGCAGCTCCGGACAGGTGGATGGCTACACCTTC
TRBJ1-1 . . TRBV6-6 CASSYSRGNTEAFF TGTGCCAGCAGTTACTCTAGGGGCAACACTGAAGCTTTCTTT
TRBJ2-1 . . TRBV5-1 CASKVGQGSPNEQFF TGCGCCAGCAAGGTTGGTCAGGGAAGTCCTAATGAGCAGTTCTTC
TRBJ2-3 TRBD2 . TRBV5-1 CASSRAPGLAGSTDTQYF TGCGCCAGCAGCCGCGCCCCCGGACTAGCGGGGAGCACAGATACGCAGTATTTT
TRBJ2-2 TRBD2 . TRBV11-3 CASSSRLGGGTGELFF TGTGCCAGCAGCTCCCGGTTGGGCGGGGGTACCGGGGAGCTGTTTTTT
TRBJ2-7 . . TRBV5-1 CASSFTPVSYEQYF TGCGCCAGCAGCTTTACCCCGGTAAGTTACGAGCAGTACTTC
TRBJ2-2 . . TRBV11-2 CASCGQHTGELFF TGTGCCAGCTGCGGACAGCACACCGGGGAGCTGTTTTTT
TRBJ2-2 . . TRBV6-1 CASSASGASLNTGELFF TGTGCCAGCAGTGCTTCAGGCGCTTCGCTTAACACCGGGGAGCTGTTTTTT
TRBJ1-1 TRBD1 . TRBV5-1 CASSFGDRVVEAFF TGCGCCAGCAGCTTCGGGGACAGGGTAGTTGAAGCTTTCTTT
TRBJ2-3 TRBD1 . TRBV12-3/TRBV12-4 CASSLGGQGVDYF TGTGCCAGCAGTTTAGGGGGACAGGGAGTTGATTATTTT
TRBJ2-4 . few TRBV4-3 CASSQDPGHPEKNIQYF TGCGCCAGCAGCCAAGACCCGGGACACCCCGAGAAAAACATTCAGTACTTC
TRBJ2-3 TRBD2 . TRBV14 CASSRTSRSNTQYF TGTGCCAGCAGCAGGACTAGCCGGAGTAATACGCAGTATTTT
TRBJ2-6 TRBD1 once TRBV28 CASSLRAGTGSHSGANVLTF TGTGCCAGCAGTTTACGAGCCGGGACAGGGTCCCACTCTGGGGCCAACGTCCTGACTTTC
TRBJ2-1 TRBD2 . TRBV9 CASSVGGSGGSFDEQFF TGTGCCAGCAGCGTAGGCGGGTCCGGCGGGAGTTTCGATGAGCAGTTCTTC
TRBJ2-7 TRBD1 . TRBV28 CASSPLDRAAGEQYF TGTGCCAGCAGCCCATTGGACAGGGCGGCAGGCGAGCAGTACTTC
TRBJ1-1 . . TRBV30 CAWCYRERGEAFF TGTGCCTGGTGCTACAGGGAGCGGGGGGAAGCTTTCTTT
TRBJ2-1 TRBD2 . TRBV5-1 CASSTRSGGANARNEQFF TGCGCCAGCAGCACCAGGAGCGGGGGGGCGAATGCCCGCAATGAGCAGTTCTTC
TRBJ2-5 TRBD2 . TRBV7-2 CASSLVVSGGLGTQYF TGTGCCAGCAGCTTAGTGGTTAGCGGGGGCCTCGGGACCCAGTACTTC
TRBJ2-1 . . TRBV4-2 CASSQGDSNNEQFF TGTGCCAGCAGCCAGGGGGACTCGAACAATGAGCAGTTCTTC
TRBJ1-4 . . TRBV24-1 CATSDRQLNEKLFF TGTGCCACCAGCGATAGACAACTTAATGAAAAACTGTTTTTT
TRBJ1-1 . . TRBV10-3 CAIKKQGSTEAFF TGTGCCATCAAAAAACAGGGTTCCACTGAAGCTTTCTTT
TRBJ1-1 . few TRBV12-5 CASGLRGGTEAFF TGTGCTAGTGGACTAAGGGGAGGCACTGAAGCTTTCTTT
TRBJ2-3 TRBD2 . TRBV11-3 CASKHKAGGSTDTQYF TGTGCCAGCAAACATAAAGCGGGGGGGAGCACAGATACGCAGTATTTT
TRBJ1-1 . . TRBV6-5 CASSYQEGTEAFF TGTGCCAGCAGTTACCAGGAGGGGACTGAAGCTTTCTTT
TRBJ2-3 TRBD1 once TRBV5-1 CASSAGQGYTDTQYF TGCGCCAGCAGCGCCGGACAGGGATACACAGATACGCAGTATTTT
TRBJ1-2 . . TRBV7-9 CASGEGSVSDYTF TGTGCCAGCGGGGAAGGGAGTGTTTCAGACTACACCTTC
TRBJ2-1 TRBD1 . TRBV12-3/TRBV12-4 CASSDFDRGEQFF TGTGCCAGCAGTGACTTCGACAGGGGTGAGCAGTTCTTC
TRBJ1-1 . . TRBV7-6 CASSPQARMNTEAFF TGTGCCAGCAGCCCCCAGGCACGTATGAACACTGAAGCTTTCTTT
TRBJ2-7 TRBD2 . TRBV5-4 CASSPWGGREQYF TGTGCCAGCAGCCCGTGGGGAGGGCGCGAGCAGTACTTC
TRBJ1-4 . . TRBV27 CASRAKSTNEKLFF TGTGCCAGCAGGGCCAAATCAACTAATGAAAAACTGTTTTTT
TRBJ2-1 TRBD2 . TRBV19 CASSIGDGGRSNEQFF TGTGCCAGTAGTATTGGGGACGGCGGGAGATCGAATGAGCAGTTCTTC
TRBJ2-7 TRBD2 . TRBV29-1 CSEAGVPSYEQYF TGCAGCGAAGCGGGAGTACCCTCCTACGAGCAGTACTTC
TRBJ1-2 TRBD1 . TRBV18 CASSPTLKQGNYGYTF TGTGCCAGCTCACCCACACTCAAACAGGGGAACTATGGCTACACCTTC
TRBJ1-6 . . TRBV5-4 CASTPEWGLGNSPLHF TGTGCCAGCACCCCGGAATGGGGGCTCGGGAATTCACCCCTCCACTTT
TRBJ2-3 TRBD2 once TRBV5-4 CASSLKRLAGGYGDTQYF TGTGCCAGCAGCTTGAAAAGGCTAGCGGGAGGGTACGGGGATACGCAGTATTTT
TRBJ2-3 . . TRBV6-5 CASTLAVTDTQYF TGTGCCAGCACCTTAGCGGTCACAGATACGCAGTATTTT
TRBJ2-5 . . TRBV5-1 CASSSEPGTQYF TGCGCCAGCAGCTCTGAGCCCGGGACCCAGTACTTC
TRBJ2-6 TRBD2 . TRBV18 CASSPSGGTSGANVLTF TGTGCCAGCTCTCCTAGCGGGGGCACCTCTGGGGCCAACGTCCTGACTTTC
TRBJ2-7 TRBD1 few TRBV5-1 CASSSAGGTYEQYF TGCGCCAGCAGCTCCGCAGGGGGCACCTACGAGCAGTACTTC